This paragraph reports one T cell receptor beta chain. V shed 4 bases, J shed 5 bases, and the junction held 7 bases outside the gene matches. The CDR3 covers 14 residues. CDR1 is SGHDN, CDR2 FVKESK, per germline. The table came from immunoSEQ multiplex PCR; TCRdb's copy has only in-frame clones and leaves some out. The table lists about 1 million clones, around 76% of them singletons. The data were taken from a study of shared clonotypes between healthy human individuals. The TCR originated in a young man in good health. Sequencing was done on a sample of memory CD4+ T cells sorted from blood. Subset: CD45RA-negative fraction. The V and J genes are TRBV14 and TRBJ1-1; 7 bases align to TRBD1. The CDR3 region is CASSLAGGWTEAFF. The CDR3 nucleotides read TGTGCCAGCAGCCTAGCAGGGGGATGGACTGAAGCTTTCTTT.